This T cell receptor beta chain came from a study of shared clonotypes between healthy human individuals. V was trimmed by 6 bases and J by 11 bases, leaving 13 bases between them. The CDR3 spans 12 residues. CDR1 and CDR2 from the germline V gene are KGHSH and LQKENI. Libraries were prepared by immunoSEQ multiplex PCR; TCRdb keeps only in-frame clonotypes and omits some of them. Found here are about 490,000 clones, 65% to 80% of them singletons; the top ten hold 10% to 15%. Material for sequencing was PBMCs. The rearrangement joins TRBV18 to TRBJ1-4; D gene unclear. The source is a woman in her thirties or forties in good health. Some clones in this sample may be carry-over from other donors' samples. CDR3 in amino acids: CASSQPGEKLFF. CDR3 bases: TGTGCCAGCTCGCAACCTGGGGAGAAACTGTTTTTT.